One T cell receptor (beta chain) is described in this entry. Antigen: not known. This sample stems from a study of cytomegalovirus exposure and HLA in healthy donors. The CDR3 totals 12 residues. V lost 7 bases to trimming and J lost 4 bases, with 10 bases between them. The germline V gene has CDR1 MNHNS and CDR2 SASEGT. Study outcomes and limitations: Previous analysis showed most TCR beta V segments were productive about 87% or about 30% of the time.

PCR was performed using 60 Vbeta and 13 Jbeta primers. Clones were sequenced by immunoSEQ multiplex PCR, and TCRdb holds only the in-frame ones, with some missing. The data hold some 160,000 clones, with approximately 80% observed a single time. The receptor comes from a boy aged 2 to 10 in good health and CMV-seronegative. Sequencing used PBMCs. The V and J genes are TRBV6-1 and TRBJ1-2, with D uncertain. This CDR3 is CASTYAGYGYTF. DNA of the CDR3: TGTGCCAGCACTTATGCCGGCTATGGCTACACCTTC.